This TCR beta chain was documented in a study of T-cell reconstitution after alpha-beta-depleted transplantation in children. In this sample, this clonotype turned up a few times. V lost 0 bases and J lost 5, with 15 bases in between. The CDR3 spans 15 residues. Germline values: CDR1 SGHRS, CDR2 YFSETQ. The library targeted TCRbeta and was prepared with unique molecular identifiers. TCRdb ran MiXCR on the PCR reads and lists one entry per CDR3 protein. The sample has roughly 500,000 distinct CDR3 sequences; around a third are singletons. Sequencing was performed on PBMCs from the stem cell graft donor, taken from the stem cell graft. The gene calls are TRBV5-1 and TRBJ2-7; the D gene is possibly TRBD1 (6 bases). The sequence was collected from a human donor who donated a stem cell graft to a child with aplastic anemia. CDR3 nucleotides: TGCGCCAGCAGCTTGGGAGCCAGGGGAATGGACGAGCAGTACTTC. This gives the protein CASSLGARGMDEQYF.